Described below is a single TCR beta chain sequence and its context. The junction departs from the called germline gene at one end, perhaps through a read error. Germline V gene data show CDR1 as MNHEY and CDR2 as SVGAGI. This CDR3 contains 15 residues. Per the original data handling: Quantification of nucleated cells was approximated via reference gene primer amplification. TCRdb keeps only in-frame clones here, not all; method: immunoSEQ multiplex PCR. For V, J and clone size, that table is used; D and trimming come from the DNA. The sample has roughly 100,000 clones; 84% are singletons. The record originates from a study of blood T cell repertoires in COVID-19. Study in general: Acute and convalescent COVID-19 specimens originated in the United States, Italy and Spain. T cells, B-cell-depleted T cells, or PBMCs supplied cDNA or gDNA.

V is TRBV6-5 and J is TRBJ1-1, with a weak D call TRBD1 (5 bases). Sequenced input: peripheral blood. The source of this sequence is a man aged 60-69 years with acute or convalescent COVID-19. In DNA, the CDR3 is TGTGCCAACAGTTTAAACAGGATGATGAACACTGAAGCTTTCTTT. Protein sequence: CANSLNRMMNTEAFF.